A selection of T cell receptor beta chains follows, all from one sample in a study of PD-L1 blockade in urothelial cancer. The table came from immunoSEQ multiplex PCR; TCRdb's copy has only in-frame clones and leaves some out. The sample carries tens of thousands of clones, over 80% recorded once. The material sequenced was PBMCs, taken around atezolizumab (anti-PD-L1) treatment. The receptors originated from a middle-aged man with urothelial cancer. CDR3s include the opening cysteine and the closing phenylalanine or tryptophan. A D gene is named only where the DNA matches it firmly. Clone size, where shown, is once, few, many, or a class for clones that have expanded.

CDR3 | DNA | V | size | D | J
CASSLPFQGNEQYF | TGTGCCAGCAGTTTACCATTTCAGGGTAACGAGCAGTACTTC | TRBV28 | - | - | TRBJ2-7
CASSLRTSGSTDTQYF | TGCGCCAGCAGCCTCCGGACTAGCGGGAGCACAGATACGCAGTATTTT | TRBV5-1 | once | TRBD2 | TRBJ2-3
CASSSDRVQETQYF | TGTGCCAGCAGCTCTGACAGGGTCCAAGAGACCCAGTACTTC | TRBV5-6 | once | TRBD1 | TRBJ2-5
CAWSVGTGGDEQYF | TGTGCCTGGAGTGTAGGGACAGGGGGCGACGAGCAGTACTTC | TRBV30 | - | TRBD1 | TRBJ2-7
CASSYSRQGNQPQHF | TGTGCCAGCAGTTACTCGCGACAGGGCAACCAGCCCCAGCATTTT | TRBV6-5 | - | TRBD1 | TRBJ1-5
CASGDWTSGLLTDTQYF | TGTGCCAGCGGAGATTGGACTAGCGGATTACTCACAGATACGCAGTATTTT | TRBV5-4 | - | TRBD2 | TRBJ2-3
CASSLMGTGGPSSGANVLTF | TGTGCCAGCAGCTTAATGGGGACAGGGGGCCCCTCCTCTGGGGCCAACGTCCTGACTTTC | TRBV7-3 | - | TRBD1 | TRBJ2-6
CASSVASWGTGGFIQETQYF | TGTGCCAGCAGCGTAGCCTCGTGGGGGACAGGGGGCTTCATCCAAGAGACCCAGTACTTC | TRBV9 | - | TRBD1 | TRBJ2-5
CASSVGTGSSYEQYF | TGTGCCAGCAGCGTAGGGACAGGGAGCTCCTACGAGCAGTACTTC | TRBV9 | - | TRBD1 | TRBJ2-7
CASSPGLNEQYF | TGTGCCAGCAGCCCGGGACTCAACGAGCAGTACTTC | TRBV7-9 | - | - | TRBJ2-7
CASSFQREFNEQFF | TGCGCCAGCAGTTTCCAGCGGGAGTTCAATGAGCAGTTCTTC | TRBV10-2 | - | TRBD2 | TRBJ2-1
CASSQDELAGVPDTQYF | TGCGCCAGCAGCCAGGATGAACTAGCGGGAGTCCCAGATACGCAGTATTTT | TRBV4-1 | once | TRBD2 | TRBJ2-3
CASSSGGHEQFF | TGTGCCAGCAGCTCTGGGGGCCATGAGCAGTTCTTC | TRBV7-6 | - | - | TRBJ2-1
CASTPLGEGTDTQYF | TGCGCCAGCACGCCACTGGGGGAGGGCACAGATACGCAGTATTTT | TRBV5-1 | - | - | TRBJ2-3
CSGGPIRETQYF | TGCAGCGGGGGGCCCATAAGGGAGACCCAGTACTTC | TRBV29-1 | - | - | TRBJ2-5
CASSSPLAGERRPSYEQYF | TGTGCCAGCAGTTCGCCACTAGCGGGAGAACGTAGACCAAGCTACGAGCAGTACTTC | TRBV28 | - | TRBD2 | TRBJ2-7
CASSEGSSSNNEQFF | TGTGCTAGCAGTGAGGGCTCTAGCTCGAACAATGAGCAGTTCTTC | TRBV7-7 | - | - | TRBJ2-1
CSVAGGRAEAFF | TGCAGCGTTGCAGGGGGTCGGGCTGAAGCTTTCTTT | TRBV29-1 | - | TRBD1 | TRBJ1-1
CASSPPVGLGEKLFF | TGTGCCAGTAGTCCCCCCGTGGGGCTCGGAGAAAAACTGTTTTTT | TRBV19 | - | - | TRBJ1-4
CATSPDRGLTYEQYF | TGTGCCACCAGCCCCGACAGGGGACTAACCTACGAGCAGTACTTC | TRBV15 | once | - | TRBJ2-7
CASSETGAPSMGYTF | TGTGCCAGCAGCGAGACAGGCGCACCCTCTATGGGCTACACCTTC | TRBV9 | - | - | TRBJ1-2
CSVVSGGARFSEAFF | TGCAGCGTTGTATCGGGGGGCGCGAGGTTCTCTGAAGCTTTCTTT | TRBV29-1 | - | - | TRBJ1-1
CASSLDFGAGELFF | - | TRBV5-6 | - | - | TRBJ2-2
CASSSLGGAGETQYF | TGTGCCAGCAGTTCCTTGGGGGGGGCGGGGGAGACCCAGTACTTC | TRBV6-5 | - | - | TRBJ2-5
CASSQQGRGNTEAFF | TGTGCCAGCAGTCAACAGGGACGGGGAAACACTGAAGCTTTCTTT | TRBV6-1 | - | - | TRBJ1-1
CASSLAGNTEAFF | TGTGCCAGCAGTTTGGCAGGGAACACTGAAGCTTTCTTT | TRBV27 | - | - | TRBJ1-1
CASSPTSGTGEQYF | TGTGCCAGCAGCCCGACTAGCGGGACTGGCGAGCAGTACTTC | TRBV7-2 | - | TRBD2 | TRBJ2-7
CAGGRTLSMQPQHF | TGTGCCGGAGGTAGGACCCTCAGCATGCAGCCCCAGCATTTT | TRBV6-1 | - | - | TRBJ1-5
CASSTDRKKLFF | TGTGCCAGCAGCACCGACAGGAAGAAACTGTTTTTT | TRBV7-2 | - | - | TRBJ1-4
CASSVRDYIPSYEQYF | TGTGCCAGCAGTGTCCGGGACTACATCCCCTCCTACGAGCAGTACTTC | TRBV28 | - | TRBD2 | TRBJ2-7
CASSIDFVDRGSEQYF | TGTGCCAGTAGTATCGACTTTGTGGACAGGGGGTCCGAGCAGTACTTC | TRBV19 | - | TRBD1 | TRBJ2-7
CASSYPSVYEQYF | TGTGCCAGCAGTTACCCCAGCGTATACGAGCAGTACTTC | TRBV6-6 | - | - | TRBJ2-7
CASSSSLADYEQYF | TGTGCCAGCAGCTCGTCCCTAGCGGACTACGAGCAGTACTTC | TRBV7-4 | - | TRBD2 | TRBJ2-7
CASSAGQGPEGNTIYF | TGTGCCAGCAGTGCAGGCCAGGGGCCCGAGGGAAACACCATATATTTT | TRBV9 | - | - | TRBJ1-3
CASSQGQQETQYF | TGCGCCAGCAGCCAGGGACAACAAGAGACCCAGTACTTC | TRBV5-1 | few | - | TRBJ2-5
CASSQVGHNEQFF | TGCGCCAGCAGCCAAGTGGGGCACAATGAGCAGTTCTTC | TRBV4-1 | - | - | TRBJ2-1
CASSPQGGVEPQHF | TGTGCCAGCTCACCACAAGGGGGAGTGGAGCCCCAGCATTTT | TRBV18 | - | - | TRBJ1-5
CASSTVFEEQETQYF | TGTGCCAGCAGTACCGTTTTTGAGGAACAAGAGACCCAGTACTTC | TRBV6-5 | - | - | TRBJ2-5
CSAKGGQPQHF | TGCAGTGCTAAGGGAGGTCAGCCCCAGCATTTT | TRBV20-1 | - | - | TRBJ1-5
CASSRTGGPDTQYF | TGTGCCAGTAGTAGGACAGGGGGCCCAGATACGCAGTATTTT | TRBV19 | - | TRBD1 | TRBJ2-3
CASSPTGRVGANVLTF | TGTGCCAGCTCACCAACGGGGAGGGTTGGGGCCAACGTCCTGACTTTC | TRBV18 | - | TRBD2 | TRBJ2-6
CASSAQRISYNEQFF | TGTGCCAGCAGCGCTCAGCGGATCTCCTACAATGAGCAGTTCTTC | TRBV7-9 | few | - | TRBJ2-1
CASSLGGQGGGTQYF | TGTGCCAGCAGCTTAGGGGGACAGGGAGGTGGGACCCAGTACTTC | TRBV7-6 | - | TRBD1 | TRBJ2-5
CASSPYDGRGEQYF | TGTGCCAGCTCTCCTTACGACGGACGGGGCGAGCAGTACTTC | TRBV18 | - | - | TRBJ2-7
CASSASPSSGNTIYF | TGTGCCAGCAGCGCCAGCCCTAGCTCTGGAAACACCATATATTTT | TRBV9 | - | - | TRBJ1-3
CASSPGSSYNEQFF | TGTGCCAGCAGCCCGGGGAGCTCCTACAATGAGCAGTTCTTC | TRBV9 | few | - | TRBJ2-1
CASSLGEEFNEQFF | TGTGCCAGCAGCTTAGGAGAGGAATTCAATGAGCAGTTCTTC | TRBV11-3 | - | - | TRBJ2-1
CASSPATDYEQYF | TGTGCCAGCAGCCCGGCGACAGATTACGAGCAGTACTTC | TRBV28 | - | - | TRBJ2-7
CATSMDRFSGNTIYF | TGTGCCACCAGCATGGACAGGTTCTCTGGAAACACCATATATTTT | TRBV15 | once | TRBD1 | TRBJ1-3
CASRAGTGVESGELFF | TGTGCCAGCAGGGCGGGGACAGGGGTTGAAAGCGGGGAGCTGTTTTTT | TRBV9 | few | TRBD1 | TRBJ2-2
CASTWAGWSHEQYF | TGCGCCAGCACCTGGGCAGGTTGGTCCCACGAGCAGTACTTC | TRBV10-1 | - | - | TRBJ2-7
CASSSSGTNTGELFF | TGTGCCAGCAGTTCCTCCGGGACGAACACCGGGGAGCTGTTTTTT | TRBV6-6 | - | - | TRBJ2-2
CASSGTALRNTEAFF | TGTGCCAGCAGCGGGACAGCCCTTAGGAACACTGAAGCTTTCTTT | TRBV6-5 | - | TRBD1 | TRBJ1-1
CASGGRNYNEQFF | TGTGCCAGCGGCGGGAGGAACTACAATGAGCAGTTCTTC | TRBV27 | - | TRBD2 | TRBJ2-1
CASSLSAGREQYF | TGTGCCAGCAGCTTATCCGCAGGGCGTGAGCAGTACTTC | TRBV7-2 | - | - | TRBJ2-7
CASKAGGSTDTQYF | TGTGCCAGCAAGGCGGGGGGGTCCACAGATACGCAGTATTTT | TRBV5-4 | - | TRBD2 | TRBJ2-3
CASSRDRGPYEQYF | TGCGCCAGCAGCCGGGACAGGGGGCCCTACGAGCAGTACTTC | TRBV10-1 | few | TRBD1 | TRBJ2-7
CASRIGLADFYNEQFF | TGTGCCAGCAGGATAGGACTAGCGGACTTTTACAATGAGCAGTTCTTC | TRBV2 | - | TRBD2 | TRBJ2-1
CASSEAWAGQPQHF | TGTGCCAGCAGTGAAGCCTGGGCTGGTCAGCCCCAGCATTTT | TRBV6-1 | - | - | TRBJ1-5